Shown below are 32 T cell receptor beta chains from a single sample sequenced in a study of blood T cell repertoires in COVID-19. Generated by immunoSEQ multiplex PCR, the TCRdb table keeps only in-frame clones and is missing some. The sample lists about 460,000 clones; less than 90% were seen once. Specimen: PBMCs or T cells enriched from blood (not recorded which). The receptors were gathered from a woman aged 60 to 75 who had recovered from COVID-19.

V is TRBV7-8 and J is TRBJ1-2; TRBD1 agrees at 10 bases. The V gene's germline CDR1 is SGHVS and CDR2 FQNEAQ. The V gene end was trimmed by 5 bases and the J gene end by 7 bases; junction bases not matched to a gene: 7. The CDR3 spans 14 residues. CDR3 amino acids: CASSITGTGAGYTF. The CDR3 nucleotides read TGTGCCAGCAGCATTACCGGGACAGGGGCTGGCTACACCTTC.

This chain joins TRBV2 and TRBJ1-1, with unresolved D. CDR3 length equals 13 residues. Germline V gives CDR1 SNHLY, CDR2 FYNNEI. V was clipped by 5 bases and J by 1 base, with 8 bases between them. The CDR3 bases are TGTGCCAGCAGTCCTACGAGGAACACTGAAGCTTTCTTT. Protein: CASSPTRNTEAFF.

This sequence joins TRBV19 and TRBJ1-4, with 8 bases fitting TRBD1. The CDR3 is made up of 15 amino acids. V gave up 3 bases and J gave up 2 bases; unmatched junction bases: 2. Per germline, CDR1 LNHDA and CDR2 SQIVND (reference sequence). The CDR3 is CASSIRTGTNEKLFF. As DNA, the CDR3 is TGTGCCAGTAGTATTCGGACAGGGACTAATGAAAAACTGTTTTTT.

V usage is TRBV2 and J usage is TRBJ2-1; 7 nucleotides align to TRBD1. Per the germline V gene, CDR1 is SNHLY and CDR2 is FYNNEI. The CDR3 consists of 14 residues. The V segment lost 10 bases and the J segment 8 bases; nucleotides outside the gene matches: 14. The DNA for the CDR3 is TGTGCCATCAGCCGGGACAGAGGCTTTGATGAGCAGTTCTTC. Translating gives CAISRDRGFDEQFF.

The genes are TRBV11-3 and TRBJ1-1, with D perhaps matching TRBD1 (5 bases). This CDR3 is 14 amino acids long. Germline lookup yields CDR1 SGHNT and CDR2 YENEEA. Trimming took 5 bases from V and 2 from J, leaving 12 bases between them. The DNA of the CDR3 is TGTGCCAGCAGCCTGGGGCCAGACAACACTGAAGCTTTCTTT. Protein product: CASSLGPDNTEAFF.

The V and J genes are TRBV5-4 and TRBJ2-7; 8 positions match TRBD2. This CDR3 is built from 14 residues. V lost 0 bases, J lost 6 bases, and 5 bases stayed unmatched. Germline V CDR1 and CDR2: SGHNT, YYREEE (reference sequence). The DNA for the CDR3 is TGTGCCAGCAGCTTGGCCACGGGAGGGAGCGAGCAGTACTTC. It yields the protein CASSLATGGSEQYF.

With respect to this clone: Distinct nucleotide sequences in the sample also encode this CDR3. V is TRBV5-4 and J is TRBJ1-1; 7 bases map to TRBD1. The CDR3 is made up of 13 amino acids. V shed 3 bases, J shed 1 base, and the junction held 0 bases outside the gene matches. Germline CDR1 reads SGHNT; CDR2 reads YYREEE (reference sequence). DNA for the CDR3: TGTGCCAGCAGCTGGGACAGGAACACTGAAGCTTTCTTT. It is translated as CASSWDRNTEAFF.

In the case of this clone: Other DNA sequences within the sample encode an identical CDR3. V gene TRBV5-1 combines with J gene TRBJ1-1; the match to TRBD1 covers 7 bases. The V gene's germline CDR1 is SGHRS and CDR2 YFSETQ. The trim removed 4 bases at V and 1 base at J, leaving 4 bases unmatched. The CDR3 spans 14 residues. CDR3 nucleotides: TGCGCCAGCAGCCCGGGGGACAGGAACACTGAAGCTTTCTTT. Residues: CASSPGDRNTEAFF.

Of note for this clone: Other DNA sequences in the sample encode the same CDR3. V usage is TRBV9 and J usage is TRBJ2-2; 11 bases map to TRBD2. The trim removed 1 base at V and 0 bases at J, leaving 5 bases unmatched. Germline lookup yields CDR1 SGDLS and CDR2 YYNGEE. The CDR3 has 18 amino acids. The CDR3 DNA is TGTGCCAGCAGCGTACGTCCTAGCGGGGGGTCGAACACCGGGGAGCTGTTTTTT. Translation: CASSVRPSGGSNTGELFF.

This chain connects TRBV7-8 to TRBJ1-3, with unresolved D. The CDR3 is made up of 15 amino acids. V dropped 1 base and J dropped 1 base, with 8 bases sitting between them. Germline V CDR1 and CDR2: SGHVS, FQNEAQ. CDR3 residues: CASSLVRESGNTIYF. CDR3 bases: TGTGCCAGCAGCTTAGTACGAGAATCTGGAAACACCATATATTTT.

The gene calls are TRBV13 and TRBJ1-1; TRBD1 is a possible D gene (6 bases). This CDR3 has 14 residues. The V end was cut by 3 bases, the J end by 11 bases, with 19 bases between. CDR1 and CDR2 from the germline V gene are PRHDT and FYEKMQ (reference sequence). DNA for the CDR3: TGTGCCAGCAGCTTTCCTGGAGCCGGGCAGGGGGCTTTCTTT. It is translated as CASSFPGAGQGAFF.

In regard to this clone: Other DNA sequences of this sample code for an identical CDR3. The CDR3 reads CSARGLGELFF. For the CDR3, the DNA is TGCAGTGCAAGGGGTTTGGGGGAGCTGTTTTTT. The chain is built from TRBV20-1 and TRBJ2-2, with TRBD1 as a possible D gene (5 bases). Germline lookup yields CDR1 DFQATT and CDR2 SNEGSKA (reference sequence). Trimming took 6 bases from V and 8 from J, leaving 10 bases between them. This CDR3 has 11 amino acids.

V is TRBV12-5 and J is TRBJ2-3, with 9 bases that match TRBD2. CDR1 LGHNT and CDR2 FRNRAP come from the germline V gene. The CDR3 is 12 residues long. The trim removed 5 bases at V and 9 bases at J, leaving 3 bases unmatched. This chain's CDR3 is CASGLAGLTQYF. The CDR3 bases are TGTGCTAGTGGTCTAGCGGGACTAACGCAGTATTTT.

V usage is TRBV23-1 and J usage is TRBJ1-1; TRBD1 aligns across 7 bases. TRBV23-1 is known as an ORF, though its function is uncertain. The V and J ends lost 11 bases and 1 base, in that order; junction bases with no gene match: 10. This CDR3 contains 14 residues. CDR3 loop: CAYSAGQTNTEAFF. The CDR3 DNA reads as TGCGCCTACTCCGCGGGACAGACGAACACTGAAGCTTTCTTT.

The chain carries TRBV5-4 and TRBJ2-2; a weak D match, TRBD1 (5 bases). Trimming cost V 4 bases and J 0 bases, with 13 bases left between them. There are 16 residues in the CDR3. CDR1 and CDR2 from the germline V gene are SGHNT and YYREEE (reference sequence). Here the CDR3 reads CASSLGWGSNTGELFF. CDR3 coding DNA: TGTGCCAGCAGCCTGGGATGGGGCTCGAACACCGGGGAGCTGTTTTTT.

This chain links TRBV6-5 with TRBJ1-2; D gene uncertain. CDR1 is MNHEY, CDR2 SVGAGI, per germline. V shed 8 bases and J shed 6 bases, with 16 bases lying between them. This CDR3 region has 13 residues. In DNA form, the CDR3 reads TGTGCCAGCGTTACTCCGAAACGGGATGGCTACACCTTC. It is translated as CASVTPKRDGYTF.

This clone was seen a single time. The gene calls are TRBV2 and TRBJ1-6; the D is unclear. Germline lookup yields CDR1 SNHLY and CDR2 FYNNEI. Trimming pared 7 bases from V and 0 bases from J, leaving 10 bases between. This CDR3 has 15 amino acids. This CDR3 reads CASIVDNSYNSPLHF. CDR3 nucleotide sequence: TGTGCCAGCATCGTAGACAACTCCTATAATTCACCCCTCCACTTT.

The genes are TRBV7-2 and TRBJ2-1; 11 bases are shared with TRBD2. The CDR3 sequence is 14 residues long. Germline values: CDR1 SGHTA, CDR2 FQGNSA. Trimming removed 6 bases from V and 7 bases from J; junction bases left unmatched: 5. The CDR3 DNA reads as TGTGCCAGCAGGCTAGCGGGGGGAGGAAATGAGCAGTTCTTC. Translation gives CASRLAGGGNEQFF.

The CDR3 nucleotides are TGTGCCACCAGCGCGGGAGGATCCTACAATGAGCAGTTCTTC. Translation gives CATSAGGSYNEQFF. This chain uses TRBV15 with TRBJ2-1, with TRBD2 matching 8 bases. Germline assignment: CDR1 LNHNV and CDR2 YYDKDF (reference sequence). The trim removed 5 bases at V and 1 base at J, leaving 1 base unmatched. CDR3 length equals 14 residues.

This chain uses TRBV3-1 (or the pseudogene TRBV3-2) with TRBJ1-3; D is uncertain. Germline CDR1 reads LGHDT; CDR2 reads YNNKEL (reference sequence). V lost 5 bases and J lost 4, with 15 bases in between. The CDR3 runs to 15 residues. The CDR3 sequence: CASSSNNGVGNTIYF. DNA of the CDR3: TGTGCCAGCAGCTCTAACAACGGGGTAGGAAACACCATATATTTT.

The count of this clone is one. The CDR3 sequence: CASSLGGRGNTEAFF. As DNA, the CDR3 is TGCGCCAGCAGCTTGGGAGGGCGGGGGAACACTGAAGCTTTCTTT. V is TRBV5-1 and J is TRBJ1-1; no clear D. CDR1 is SGHRS and CDR2 is YFSETQ in the germline V gene. V lost 0 bases to trimming and J lost 1 base, with 10 bases between them. The CDR3 is 15 amino acids.

The genes are TRBV30 and TRBJ2-1, with D possibly TRBD2 on 6 matching bases. With 0 bases removed from V and 5 bases from J, the gap between germline ends came to 11 bases. Looked up from germline, CDR1 is GTSNPN and CDR2 is SVGIG (reference sequence). The CDR3 loop spans 14 amino acids. The CDR3 sequence: CAWSVGTAHNEQFF. CDR3 bases: TGTGCCTGGAGTGTAGGGACTGCCCACAATGAGCAGTTCTTC.

Written as DNA, the CDR3 is TGTGCCAGCAGCTTACCGGGACTAGCGGGGGTATCAAGCACAGATACGCAGTATTTT. Its translation is CASSLPGLAGVSSTDTQYF. The chain links TRBV5-4 to TRBJ2-3; 14 bases are a match to TRBD2. The CDR3 runs to 19 residues. Germline V CDR1 and CDR2: SGHNT, YYREEE (reference sequence). Unmatched junction bases numbered 8, after V lost 2 bases and J lost 0 bases. The entire variable domain, with the rest obtained from reference TRBV5-4 and TRBJ2-3, is as follows: ETGVTQSPTHLIKTRGQQVTLRCSSQSGHNTVSWYQQALGQGPQFIFQYYREEENGRGNFPPRFSGLQFPNYSSELNVNALELDDSALYLCASSLPGLAGVSSTDTQYFGPGTRLTVL.

This clone was seen ten or more times. The V call is TRBV19, the J call TRBJ2-7; D is ambiguous. Germline CDR1 is LNHDA and CDR2 is SQIVND (reference sequence). Trimming removed 2 bases from V and 4 bases from J, with 9 bases in between. This CDR3 has 13 amino acids. CDR3 coding DNA: TGTGCCAGTAGTATACGGAGAGGATACGAGCAGTACTTC. Translated: CASSIRRGYEQYF.

V is TRBV21-1 and J is TRBJ2-1; TRBD1 is the table's D call, not checked against the DNA. TRBV21-1 is a pseudogene segment. The CDR3 contains 18 residues. CDR3 in amino acids: CASITGQGAGKDYNEQFF. The CDR3 DNA reads TGTGCCAGCATCACAGGACAGGGGGCAGGGAAGGACTACAATGAGCAGTTCTTC.

CDR3 protein: CASSFAPDYEQYV. The CDR3 region has the DNA TGCGCCAGCAGCTTTGCGCCCGACTACGAGCAGTACGTC. J is TRBJ2-7 and V is TRBV5-1; no definite D call. The CDR3 runs to 13 residues. V was cut by 2 bases and J by 3 bases, with 9 bases left in between. Germline values: CDR1 SGHRS, CDR2 YFSETQ.

Here the CDR3 DNA reads TGCGCCAGCAGCTTCCTAGGACAGAACACTGAAGCTTTCTTT. Protein: CASSFLGQNTEAFF. The chain recombines TRBV5-1 with TRBJ1-1; a possible D gene is TRBD1 (5 bases). Trimming took off 2 bases at V and 1 base at J, with 9 bases between the two ends. Germline V gene data show CDR1 as SGHRS and CDR2 as YFSETQ. This CDR3 region has 14 residues.

V and J are TRBV5-5 and TRBJ1-1; possible D gene TRBD1, 5 bases. The germline CDR1 and CDR2 sequences are SGHKS and YYEKEE (reference sequence). The V gene lost 2 bases and the J gene lost 1 base, with 9 bases spanning the gap. The CDR3 contains 14 residues. CDR3 sequence: CASSFGRENTEAFF. The CDR3, as DNA: TGTGCCAGCAGCTTCGGCAGGGAGAACACTGAAGCTTTCTTT.

The V call is TRBV5-5, the J call TRBJ2-7; D is perhaps TRBD1 (6 bases). Per germline, CDR1 SGHKS and CDR2 YYEKEE (reference sequence). The germline V and J ends were trimmed by 7 bases and 2 bases, with 16 bases remaining between them. There are 14 residues in the CDR3. CDR3 bases: TGTGCCAGCTTTCAGGGGTATTGGACCTACGAGCAGTACTTC. This encodes CASFQGYWTYEQYF.

The chain recombines TRBV10-3 with TRBJ1-3; D remains ambiguous. The CDR3 extends over 14 amino acids. Trimming cost V 7 bases and J 4 bases, with 14 bases left between them. Germline V gene lookup returns CDR1 ENHRY and CDR2 SYGVKD. The CDR3 spells CAITERDLGNTIYF. In DNA, the CDR3 is TGTGCCATCACCGAGAGGGATTTGGGAAACACCATATATTTT.

The chain carries TRBV25-1 and TRBJ1-2; 8 bases agree with TRBD1. CDR3 length equals 18 residues. From germline, CDR1 is MGHDK and CDR2 SYGVNS. The V gene end was trimmed by 1 base and the J gene end by 3 bases; junction bases not matched to a gene: 13. The CDR3 region is CASSEFKTGVRGDYGYTF. The DNA of the CDR3 is TGTGCCAGCAGTGAATTTAAGACAGGGGTGCGGGGAGACTATGGCTACACCTTC.

The chain combines TRBV3-1 (or the pseudogene TRBV3-2) with TRBJ2-2, with 7 bases lining up with TRBD1. The length of the CDR3 is 16 residues. V shed 5 bases, J shed 0 bases, and the junction held 6 bases outside the gene matches. In germline, CDR1 is LGHDT, CDR2 YNNKEL (reference sequence). The CDR3 is CASSYSTGSNTGELFF. CDR3 sequence (DNA): TGTGCCAGCAGCTATTCGACAGGGTCGAACACCGGGGAGCTGTTTTTT.